Listed below are T cell receptor beta chains from one sample, sequenced in a study of shared clonotypes between healthy human individuals. Sequencing used immunoSEQ multiplex PCR; TCRdb keeps in-frame clones, though not all of them. The sample lists approximately 1,000,000 clones; 60% to 85% were seen once. The material sequenced was memory CD4+ T cells from PBMCs. The receptor source for this set is a young man in good health. Some clones in this sample may be carry-over from other donors' samples. Each CDR3 is given with its conserved first and last residue. Not all rows give a size; the values are once, few, many and, for expanded clones, a class.

. | TRBJ1-1 | TRBV25-1 | CASMGPTGYTEAFF
. | TRBJ2-5 | TRBV5-4 | CASSLVGAETQYF
. | TRBJ2-7 | TRBV5-4 | CASSQRLAGVIEQYF
. | TRBJ2-7 | TRBV6-6 | CASNGSGPTKQYF
. | TRBJ2-3 | TRBV15 | CATSRDLLQTTDTQYF
. | TRBJ2-7 | TRBV14 | CASSHRDVQVAEQYF
. | TRBJ1-1 | TRBV5-1 | CASSSQGGNTEAFF
. | TRBJ2-3 | TRBV5-1 | CASSRGVEDTQYF
. | TRBJ1-1 | TRBV7-2 | CASSFHQSTEAFF
. | TRBJ2-5 | TRBV6-5 | CASSRLAGAETQYF
once | TRBJ2-3 | TRBV4-1 | CASSRRGAVADTQYF